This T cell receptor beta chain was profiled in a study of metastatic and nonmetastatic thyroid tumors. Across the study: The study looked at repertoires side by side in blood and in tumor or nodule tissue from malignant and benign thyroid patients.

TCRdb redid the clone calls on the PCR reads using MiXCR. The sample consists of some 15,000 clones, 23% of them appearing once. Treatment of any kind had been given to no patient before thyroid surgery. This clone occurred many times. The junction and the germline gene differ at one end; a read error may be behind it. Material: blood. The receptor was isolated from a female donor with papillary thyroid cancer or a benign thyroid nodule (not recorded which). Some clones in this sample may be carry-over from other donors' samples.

The CDR3 loop is CARSESTLTSYTF. In DNA form, the CDR3 reads TGCGCCCGCAGTGAGTCGACTCTGACTAGCTACACCTTC. The chain couples TRBV10-2 to TRBJ1-2, with D uncertain. The CDR3 is 13 residues long. Germline V gene data show CDR1 as WSHSY and CDR2 as SAAADI.